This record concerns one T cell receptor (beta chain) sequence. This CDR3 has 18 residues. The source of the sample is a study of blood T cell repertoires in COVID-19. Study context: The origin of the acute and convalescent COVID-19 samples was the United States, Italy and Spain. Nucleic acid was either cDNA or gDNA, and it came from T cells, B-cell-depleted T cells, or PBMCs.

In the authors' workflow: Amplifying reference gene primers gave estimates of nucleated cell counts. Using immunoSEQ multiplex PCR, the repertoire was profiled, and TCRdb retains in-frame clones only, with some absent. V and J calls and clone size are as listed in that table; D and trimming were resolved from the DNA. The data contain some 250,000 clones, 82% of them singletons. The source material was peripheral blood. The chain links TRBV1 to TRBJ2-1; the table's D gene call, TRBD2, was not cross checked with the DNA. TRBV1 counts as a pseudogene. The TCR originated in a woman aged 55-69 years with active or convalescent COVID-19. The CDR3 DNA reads TGCACCAGCAGCCAAGTTAGCGGGGGCCACTTATCCTACAATGAGCAGTTCTTC. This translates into CTSSQVSGGHLSYNEQFF.